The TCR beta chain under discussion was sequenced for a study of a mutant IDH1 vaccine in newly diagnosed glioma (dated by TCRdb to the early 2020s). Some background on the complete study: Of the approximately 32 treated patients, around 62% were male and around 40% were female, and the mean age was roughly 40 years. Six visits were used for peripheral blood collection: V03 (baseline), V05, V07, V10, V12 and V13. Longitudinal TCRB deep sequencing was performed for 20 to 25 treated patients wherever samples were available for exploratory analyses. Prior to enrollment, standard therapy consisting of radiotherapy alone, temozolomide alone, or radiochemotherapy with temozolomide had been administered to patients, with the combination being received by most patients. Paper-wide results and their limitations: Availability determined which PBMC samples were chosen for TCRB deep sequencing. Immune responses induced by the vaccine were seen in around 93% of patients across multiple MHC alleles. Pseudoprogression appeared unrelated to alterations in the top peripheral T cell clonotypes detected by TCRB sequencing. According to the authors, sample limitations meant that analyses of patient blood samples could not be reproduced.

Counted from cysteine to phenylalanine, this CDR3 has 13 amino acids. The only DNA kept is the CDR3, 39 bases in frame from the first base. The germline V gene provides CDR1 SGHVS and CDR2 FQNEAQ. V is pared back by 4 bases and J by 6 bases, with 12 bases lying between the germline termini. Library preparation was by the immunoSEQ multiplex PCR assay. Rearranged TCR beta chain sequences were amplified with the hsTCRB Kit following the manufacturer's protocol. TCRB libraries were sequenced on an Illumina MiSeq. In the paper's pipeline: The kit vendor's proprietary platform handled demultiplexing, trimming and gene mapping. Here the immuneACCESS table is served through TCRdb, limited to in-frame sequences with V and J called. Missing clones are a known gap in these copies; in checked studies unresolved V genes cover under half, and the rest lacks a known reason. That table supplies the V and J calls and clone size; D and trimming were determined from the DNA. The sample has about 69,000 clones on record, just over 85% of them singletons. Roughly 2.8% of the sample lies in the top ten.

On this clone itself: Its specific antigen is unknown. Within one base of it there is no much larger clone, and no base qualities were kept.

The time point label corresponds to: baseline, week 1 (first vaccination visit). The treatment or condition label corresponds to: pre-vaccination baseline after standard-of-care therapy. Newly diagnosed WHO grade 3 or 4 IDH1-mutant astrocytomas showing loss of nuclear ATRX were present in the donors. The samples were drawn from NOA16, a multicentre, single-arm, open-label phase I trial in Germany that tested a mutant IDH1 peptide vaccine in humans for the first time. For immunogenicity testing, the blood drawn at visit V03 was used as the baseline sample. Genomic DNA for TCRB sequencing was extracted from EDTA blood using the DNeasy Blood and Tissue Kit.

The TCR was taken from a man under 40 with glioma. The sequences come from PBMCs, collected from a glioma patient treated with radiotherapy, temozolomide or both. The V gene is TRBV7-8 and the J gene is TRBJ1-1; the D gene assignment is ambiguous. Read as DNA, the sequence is TGTGCCAGCAGCTCGGCGGCAGGACCTGAAGCTTTCTTT. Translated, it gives CASSSAAGPEAFF. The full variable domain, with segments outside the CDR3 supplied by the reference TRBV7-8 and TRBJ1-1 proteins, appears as GAGVSQSPRYKVAKRGQDVALRCDPISGHVSLFWYQQALGQGPEFLTYFQNEAQLDKSGLPSDRFFAERPEGSVSTLKIQRTQQEDSAVYLCASSSAAGPEAFFGQGTRLTVV.